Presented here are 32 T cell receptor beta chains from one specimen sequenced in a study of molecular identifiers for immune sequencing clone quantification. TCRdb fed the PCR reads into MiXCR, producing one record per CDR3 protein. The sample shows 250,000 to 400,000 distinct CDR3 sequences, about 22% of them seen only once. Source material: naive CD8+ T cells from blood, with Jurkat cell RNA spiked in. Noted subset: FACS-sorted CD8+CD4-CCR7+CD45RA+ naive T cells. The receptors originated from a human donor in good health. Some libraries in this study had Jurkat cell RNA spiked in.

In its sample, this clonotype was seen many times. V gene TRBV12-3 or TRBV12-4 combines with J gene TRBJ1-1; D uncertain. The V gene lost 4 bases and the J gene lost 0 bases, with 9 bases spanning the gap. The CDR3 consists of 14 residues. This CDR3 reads CASSSPLLNTEAFF. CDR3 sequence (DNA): TGTGCCAGCAGTTCCCCGCTCCTGAACACTGAAGCTTTCTTT.

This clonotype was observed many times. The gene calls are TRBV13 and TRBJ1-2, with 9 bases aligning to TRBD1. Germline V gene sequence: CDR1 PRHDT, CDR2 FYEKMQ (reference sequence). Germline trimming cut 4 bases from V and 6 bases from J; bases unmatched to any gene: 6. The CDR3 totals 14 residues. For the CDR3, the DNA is TGTGCCAGCAGCTCGGGACAGGGAGTGGATGGCTACACCTTC. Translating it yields CASSSGQGVDGYTF.

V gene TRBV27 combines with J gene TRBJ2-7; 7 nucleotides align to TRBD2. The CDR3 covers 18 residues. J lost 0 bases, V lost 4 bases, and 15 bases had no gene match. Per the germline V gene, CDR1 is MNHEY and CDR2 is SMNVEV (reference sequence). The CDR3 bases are TGTGCCAGCAGTTCATCAGGCCCGGCTGGCGGGAGCTCCTACGAGCAGTACTTC. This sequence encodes CASSSSGPAGGSSYEQYF.

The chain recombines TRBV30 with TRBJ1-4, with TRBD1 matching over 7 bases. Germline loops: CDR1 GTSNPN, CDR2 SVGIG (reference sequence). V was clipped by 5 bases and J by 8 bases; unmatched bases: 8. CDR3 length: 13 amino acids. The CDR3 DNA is TGTGCCTGGGAGGACACACAGGGGGAAAAACTGTTTTTT. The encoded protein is CAWEDTQGEKLFF.

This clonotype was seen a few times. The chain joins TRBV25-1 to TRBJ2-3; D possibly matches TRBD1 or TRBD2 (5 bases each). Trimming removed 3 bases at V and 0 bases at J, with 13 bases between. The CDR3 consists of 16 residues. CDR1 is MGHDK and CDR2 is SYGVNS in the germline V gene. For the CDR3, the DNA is TGTGCCAGCAGTGACCGGGACGGGCCTAGCACAGATACGCAGTATTTT. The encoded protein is CASSDRDGPSTDTQYF.

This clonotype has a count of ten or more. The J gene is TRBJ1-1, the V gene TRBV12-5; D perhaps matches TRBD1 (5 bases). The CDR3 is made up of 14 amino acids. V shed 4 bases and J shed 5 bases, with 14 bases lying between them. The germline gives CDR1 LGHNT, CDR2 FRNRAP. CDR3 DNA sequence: TGTGCTAGTGGTTCCGCGGACATTCCAACTGAAGCTTTCTTT. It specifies CASGSADIPTEAFF. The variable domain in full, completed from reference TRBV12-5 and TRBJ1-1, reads DARVTQTPRHKVTEMGQEVTMRCQPILGHNTVFWYRQTMMQGLELLAYFRNRAPLDDSGMPKDRFSAEMPDATLATLKIQPSEPRDSAVYFCASGSADIPTEAFFGQGTRLTVV.

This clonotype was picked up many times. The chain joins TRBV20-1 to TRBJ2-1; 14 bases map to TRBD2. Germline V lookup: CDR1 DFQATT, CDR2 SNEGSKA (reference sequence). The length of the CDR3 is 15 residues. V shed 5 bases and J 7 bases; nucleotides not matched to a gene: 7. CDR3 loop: CSAHLTSGRVNEQFF. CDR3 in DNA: TGCAGTGCTCACCTGACTAGCGGGAGGGTTAATGAGCAGTTCTTC.

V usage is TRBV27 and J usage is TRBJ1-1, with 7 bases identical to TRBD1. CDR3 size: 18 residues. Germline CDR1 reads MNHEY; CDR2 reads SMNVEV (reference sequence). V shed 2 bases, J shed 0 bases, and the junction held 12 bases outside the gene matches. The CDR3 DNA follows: TGTGCCAGCAGTTTAGGAAGTGGCAGGGGGGATCTGAACACTGAAGCTTTCTTT. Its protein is CASSLGSGRGDLNTEAFF.

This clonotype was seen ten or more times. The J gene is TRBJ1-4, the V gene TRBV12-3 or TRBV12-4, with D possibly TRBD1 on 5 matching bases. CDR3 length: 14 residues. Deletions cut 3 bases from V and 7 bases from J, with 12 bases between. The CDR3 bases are TGTGCCAGCAGTTTCCTGCAGGGAGGTGAAAAACTGTTTTTT. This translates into CASSFLQGGEKLFF.

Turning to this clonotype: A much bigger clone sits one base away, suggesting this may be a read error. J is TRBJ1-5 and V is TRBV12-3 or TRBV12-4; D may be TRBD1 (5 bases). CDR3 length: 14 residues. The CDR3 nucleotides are TGTGCCAGCAGTTTGAGTCAGGGAAATCAGCCCCGGCATTTT. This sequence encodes CASSLSQGNQPRHF.

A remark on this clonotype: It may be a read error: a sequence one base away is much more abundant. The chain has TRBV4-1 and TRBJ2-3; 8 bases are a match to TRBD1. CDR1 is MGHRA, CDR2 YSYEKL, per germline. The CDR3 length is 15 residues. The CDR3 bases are TGCGCCAGCGGCCATCAGGGGGCAAGCACAGATACGCAGTATTTT. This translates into CASGHQGASTDTQYF.

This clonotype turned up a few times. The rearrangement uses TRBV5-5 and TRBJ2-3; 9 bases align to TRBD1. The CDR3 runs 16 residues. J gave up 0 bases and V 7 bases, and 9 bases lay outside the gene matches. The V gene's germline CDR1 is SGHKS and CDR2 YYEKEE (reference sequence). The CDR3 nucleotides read TGTGCCAGCCGGGGGATGGGACAGGGCAGCACAGATACGCAGTATTTT. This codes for CASRGMGQGSTDTQYF.

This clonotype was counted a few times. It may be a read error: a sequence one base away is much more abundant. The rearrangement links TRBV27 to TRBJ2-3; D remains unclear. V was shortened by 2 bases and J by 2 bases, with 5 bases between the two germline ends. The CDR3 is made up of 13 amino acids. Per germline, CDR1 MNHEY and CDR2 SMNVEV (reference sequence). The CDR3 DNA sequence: TGTGCCAGCAGTTTAGGGAACACAGATACGCAGTATTTT. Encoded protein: CASSLGNTDTQYF.

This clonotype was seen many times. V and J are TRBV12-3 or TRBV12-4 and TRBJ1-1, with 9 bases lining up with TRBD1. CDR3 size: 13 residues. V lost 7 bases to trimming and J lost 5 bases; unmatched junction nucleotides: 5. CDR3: CASNWDRVTEAFF. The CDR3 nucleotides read TGTGCCAGCAACTGGGACAGGGTGACTGAAGCTTTCTTT.

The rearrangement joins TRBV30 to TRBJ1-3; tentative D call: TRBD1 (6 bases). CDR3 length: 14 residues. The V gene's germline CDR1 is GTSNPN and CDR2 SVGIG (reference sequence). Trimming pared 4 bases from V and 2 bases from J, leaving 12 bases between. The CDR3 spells CAWNQGTPGNTIYF. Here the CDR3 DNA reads TGTGCCTGGAATCAGGGGACTCCTGGAAACACCATATATTTT.

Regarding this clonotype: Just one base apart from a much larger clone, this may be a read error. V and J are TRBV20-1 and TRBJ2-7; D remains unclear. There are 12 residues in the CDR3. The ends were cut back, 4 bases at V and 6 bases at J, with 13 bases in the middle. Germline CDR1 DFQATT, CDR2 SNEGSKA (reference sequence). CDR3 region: CSAISTYCEQYF. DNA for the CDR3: TGCAGTGCTATTAGTACTTACTGCGAGCAGTACTTC.

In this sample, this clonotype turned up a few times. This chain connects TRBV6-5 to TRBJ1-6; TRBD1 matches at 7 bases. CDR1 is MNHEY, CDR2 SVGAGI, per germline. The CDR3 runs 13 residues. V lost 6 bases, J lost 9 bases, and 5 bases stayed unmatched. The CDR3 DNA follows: TGTGCCAGCAGAGAAACAGGGGTTTCACCCCTCCACTTT. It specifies CASRETGVSPLHF.

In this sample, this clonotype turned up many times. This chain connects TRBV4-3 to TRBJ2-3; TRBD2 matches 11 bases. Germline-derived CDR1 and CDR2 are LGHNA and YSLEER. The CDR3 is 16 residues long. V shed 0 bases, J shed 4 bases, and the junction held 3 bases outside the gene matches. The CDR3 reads CASSQDSGGASDTQYF. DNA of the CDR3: TGCGCCAGCAGCCAAGATAGCGGGGGGGCCTCAGATACGCAGTATTTT.

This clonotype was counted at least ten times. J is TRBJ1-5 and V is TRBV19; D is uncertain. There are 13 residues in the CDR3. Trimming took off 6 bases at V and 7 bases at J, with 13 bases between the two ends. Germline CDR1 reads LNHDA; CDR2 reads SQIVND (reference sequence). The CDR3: CASSDEDWQPQHF. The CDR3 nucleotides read TGTGCCAGTAGCGATGAGGATTGGCAGCCCCAGCATTTT. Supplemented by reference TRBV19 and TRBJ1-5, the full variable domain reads DGGITQSPKYLFRKEGQNVTLSCEQNLNHDAMYWYRQDPGQGLRLIYYSQIVNDFQKGDIAEGYSVSREKKESFPLTVTSAQKNPTAFYLCASSDEDWQPQHFGDGTRLSIL.

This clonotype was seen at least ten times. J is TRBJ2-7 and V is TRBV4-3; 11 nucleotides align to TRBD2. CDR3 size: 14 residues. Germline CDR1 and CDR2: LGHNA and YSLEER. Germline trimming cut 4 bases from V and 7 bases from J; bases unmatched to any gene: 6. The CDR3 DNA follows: TGCGCCAGCAGCCCCATAGCGGGGGGGCATGAGCAGTACTTC. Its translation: CASSPIAGGHEQYF.

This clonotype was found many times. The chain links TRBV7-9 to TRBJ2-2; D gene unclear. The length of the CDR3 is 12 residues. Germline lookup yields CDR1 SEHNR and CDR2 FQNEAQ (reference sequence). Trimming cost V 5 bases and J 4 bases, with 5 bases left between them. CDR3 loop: CASSRPTGELFF. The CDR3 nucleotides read TGTGCCAGCAGCCGACCCACCGGGGAGCTGTTTTTT.

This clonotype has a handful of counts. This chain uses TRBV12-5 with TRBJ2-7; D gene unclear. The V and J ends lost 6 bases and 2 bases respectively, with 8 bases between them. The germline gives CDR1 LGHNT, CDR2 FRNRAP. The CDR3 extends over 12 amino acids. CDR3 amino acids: CASGHSTYEQYF. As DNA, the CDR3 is TGTGCTAGTGGGCACAGCACCTACGAGCAGTACTTC.

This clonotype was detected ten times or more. The CDR3 is CASRGTVLWDTQYF. CDR3 bases: TGTGCCAGTAGGGGGACAGTCCTTTGGGATACGCAGTATTTT. This chain links TRBV19 with TRBJ2-3, with 7 nucleotides matching TRBD1. Germline CDR1 LNHDA, CDR2 SQIVND (reference sequence). J was trimmed by 6 bases and V by 6 bases; bases with no gene match: 9. This CDR3 is built from 14 residues.

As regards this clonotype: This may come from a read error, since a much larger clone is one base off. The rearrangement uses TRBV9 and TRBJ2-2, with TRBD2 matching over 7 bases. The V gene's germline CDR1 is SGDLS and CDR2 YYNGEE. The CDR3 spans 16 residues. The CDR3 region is CASSARGGSNTGELLF. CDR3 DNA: TGTGCCAGCAGCGCTAGGGGAGGGTCGAACACCGGGGAGCTGTTGTTT.

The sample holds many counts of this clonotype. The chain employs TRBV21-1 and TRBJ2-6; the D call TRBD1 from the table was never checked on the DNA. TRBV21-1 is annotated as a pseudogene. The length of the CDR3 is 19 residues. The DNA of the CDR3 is TGTGCCAGCAGCAAAAGGGGGGACAGGTTACCCTCTGGGGCCAACGTCCTGACTTTC. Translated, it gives CASSKRGDRLPSGANVLTF.

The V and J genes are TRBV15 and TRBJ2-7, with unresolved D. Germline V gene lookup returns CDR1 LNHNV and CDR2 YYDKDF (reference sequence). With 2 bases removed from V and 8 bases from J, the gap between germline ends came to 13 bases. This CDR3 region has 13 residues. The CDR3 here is CATSRNRADKQYF. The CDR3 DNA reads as TGTGCCACCAGCAGAAATAGGGCAGACAAGCAGTACTTC.

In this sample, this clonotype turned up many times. The CDR3 bases are TGCGCCAGCAGTGGGACAGCTAACTATGGCTACACCTTC. The encoded protein is CASSGTANYGYTF. This chain connects TRBV10-2 to TRBJ1-2; tentative D call: TRBD1 (6 bases). CDR1 and CDR2 (germline): WSHSY, SAAADI. The length of the CDR3 is 13 residues. The V gene lost 4 bases and the J gene lost 0 bases, with 6 bases spanning the gap.

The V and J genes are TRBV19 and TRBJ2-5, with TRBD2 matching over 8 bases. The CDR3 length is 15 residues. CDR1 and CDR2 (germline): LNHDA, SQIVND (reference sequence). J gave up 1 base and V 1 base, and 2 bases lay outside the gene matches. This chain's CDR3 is CASSIGLAGQETQYF. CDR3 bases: TGTGCCAGTAGTATAGGGCTAGCGGGCCAAGAGACCCAGTACTTC.

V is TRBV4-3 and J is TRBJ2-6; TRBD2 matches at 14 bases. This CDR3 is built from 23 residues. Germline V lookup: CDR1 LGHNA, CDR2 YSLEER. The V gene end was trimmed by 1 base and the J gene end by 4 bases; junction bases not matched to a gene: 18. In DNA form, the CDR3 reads TGCGCCAGCAGCCAAGCAGGACAGGGGGGACTAGCGGGAGTCTTTGAGGGGGCCAACGTCCTGACTTTC. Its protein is CASSQAGQGGLAGVFEGANVLTF.

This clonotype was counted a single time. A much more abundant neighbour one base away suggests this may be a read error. CDR3 bases: TGCAGTGCTACGGGACTAGTGTTCGACACAGATACGCAGTATTTT. Protein product: CSATGLVFDTDTQYF. J is TRBJ2-3 and V is TRBV20-1; 8 positions match TRBD2. The CDR3 extends over 15 amino acids. Germline loops: CDR1 DFQATT, CDR2 SNEGSKA (reference sequence). Losses at the gene ends were 4 bases for V and 2 bases for J; bases not matched to a gene: 8.

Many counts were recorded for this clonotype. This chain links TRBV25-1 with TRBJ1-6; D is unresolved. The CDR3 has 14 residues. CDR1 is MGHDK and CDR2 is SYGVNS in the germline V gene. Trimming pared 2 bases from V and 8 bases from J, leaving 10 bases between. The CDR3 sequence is CASSEGTDYSPLHF. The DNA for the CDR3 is TGTGCCAGCAGTGAAGGTACAGACTATTCACCCCTCCACTTT.

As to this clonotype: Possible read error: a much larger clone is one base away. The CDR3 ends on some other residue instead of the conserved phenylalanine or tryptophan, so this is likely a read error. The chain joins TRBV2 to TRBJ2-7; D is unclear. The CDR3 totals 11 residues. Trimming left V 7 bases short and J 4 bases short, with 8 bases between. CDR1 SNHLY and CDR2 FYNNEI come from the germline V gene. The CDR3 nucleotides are TGTGCCAGCATCCTAGAGTACGAGCAGTACCTC. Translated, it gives CASILEYEQYL.